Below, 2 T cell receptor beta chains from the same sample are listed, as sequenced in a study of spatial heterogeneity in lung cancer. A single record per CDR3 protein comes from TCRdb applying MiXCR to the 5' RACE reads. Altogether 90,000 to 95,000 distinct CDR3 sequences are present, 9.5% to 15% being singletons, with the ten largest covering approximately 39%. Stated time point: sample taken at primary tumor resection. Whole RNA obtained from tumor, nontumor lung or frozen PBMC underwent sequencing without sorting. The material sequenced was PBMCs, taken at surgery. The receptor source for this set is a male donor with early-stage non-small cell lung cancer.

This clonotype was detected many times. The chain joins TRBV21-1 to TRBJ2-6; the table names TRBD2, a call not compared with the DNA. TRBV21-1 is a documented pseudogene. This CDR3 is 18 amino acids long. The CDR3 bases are TGTGCCAGCAGCAAAGAGGGCTCCTCCTACTCTGGGGCCAACGTCCTGACTTTC. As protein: CASSKEGSSYSGANVLTF.

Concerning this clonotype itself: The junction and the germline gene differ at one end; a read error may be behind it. CDR3: CVSRDAGTGGQETQYF. CDR3 DNA: TGTGTCAGCAGAGACGCCGGGACAGGGGGCCAAGAGACCCAGTACTTC. This chain uses TRBV7-9 with TRBJ2-5; 11 bases align to TRBD1. This CDR3 spans 16 amino acids. From germline, CDR1 is SEHNR and CDR2 FQNEAQ (reference sequence).